Listed below are T cell receptor beta chains from one sample, sequenced in a study of regulatory T cells in long-lasting Graves disease. TCRdb itself ran the multiplex PCR reads through MiXCR, one entry per CDR3 protein. The sample consists of about 460,000 distinct CDR3 sequences, less than 25% of them appearing once. Sample: peripheral blood mononuclear cells (PBMCs), taken when the disease was refractory, from a patient treated with antithyroid drugs. These receptor sequences come from a female donor with Graves disease. CDR3s include the opening cysteine and the closing phenylalanine or tryptophan. D genes are given only for firm matches. Clone size is given for some rows only: seen once, a few or many times, or a class if the clone is expanded.

d_gene: .; v_gene: TRBV7-2; len: 13; abundance: .; j_gene: TRBJ2-2; CDR3aa: CASTVWSTGELFF; CDR3nt: TGTGCCAGCACCGTATGGAGCACCGGGGAGCTGTTTTTT
d_gene: .; v_gene: TRBV7-2; len: 17; abundance: .; j_gene: TRBJ2-5; CDR3aa: CASSLVGGGGKQETQYF; CDR3nt: TGTGCCAGCAGCTTAGTGGGGGGGGGCGGGAAACAAGAGACCCAGTACTTC
d_gene: TRBD2; v_gene: TRBV4-1; len: 14; abundance: once; j_gene: TRBJ2-7; CDR3aa: CASSQGIGGDEQYF; CDR3nt: TGCGCCAGCAGCCAGGGAATCGGGGGGGACGAGCAGTACTTC
d_gene: TRBD1; v_gene: TRBV19; len: 13; abundance: many; j_gene: TRBJ2-7; CDR3aa: CASSIGQVGEQYF; CDR3nt: TGTGCCAGTAGTATCGGACAGGTCGGGGAGCAGTACTTC
d_gene: .; v_gene: TRBV7-2; len: 14; abundance: many; j_gene: TRBJ1-1; CDR3aa: CASSLAGGWTEAFF; CDR3nt: TGTGCCAGCAGCTTAGCCGGTGGGTGGACTGAAGCTTTCTTT
d_gene: .; v_gene: TRBV7-2; len: 13; abundance: few; j_gene: TRBJ1-1; CDR3aa: CASSFQANTEAFF; CDR3nt: TGTGCCAGCAGCTTTCAGGCGAACACTGAAGCTTTCTTT
d_gene: .; v_gene: TRBV24-1; len: 15; abundance: .; j_gene: TRBJ2-3; CDR3aa: CATSDLGLDTDTQYF; CDR3nt: TGTGCCACCAGTGATCTAGGACTCGACACAGATACGCAGTATTTT
d_gene: .; v_gene: TRBV15; len: 17; abundance: few; j_gene: TRBJ2-2; CDR3aa: CATSPRTESSNTGELFF; CDR3nt: TGTGCCACCAGCCCAAGGACAGAGTCATCGAACACCGGGGAGCTGTTTTTT
d_gene: .; v_gene: TRBV20-1; len: 15; abundance: .; j_gene: TRBJ1-6; CDR3aa: CSATGPYTDNSPLHF; CDR3nt: TGCAGTGCTACCGGGCCCTATACCGATAATTCACCCCTCCACTTT
d_gene: .; v_gene: TRBV20-1; len: 9; abundance: many; j_gene: TRBJ2-5; CDR3aa: CSAGKTQYF; CDR3nt: TGCAGTGCCGGGAAGACCCAGTACTTC
d_gene: .; v_gene: TRBV4-1; len: 16; abundance: few; j_gene: TRBJ1-2; CDR3aa: CASSQDGSGGNYGYTF; CDR3nt: TGCGCCAGCAGCCAAGATGGGTCTGGCGGCAACTATGGCTACACCTTC
d_gene: TRBD1; v_gene: TRBV19; len: 16; abundance: .; j_gene: TRBJ1-1; CDR3aa: CASSRTGTGGVTEAFF; CDR3nt: TGTGCCAGTTCTAGGACCGGGACAGGGGGCGTCACTGAAGCTTTCTTT
d_gene: .; v_gene: TRBV13; len: 14; abundance: .; j_gene: TRBJ2-4; CDR3aa: CASSPRDGKNIQYF; CDR3nt: TGTGCCAGCAGCCCCCGGGACGGAAAAAACATTCAGTACTTC
d_gene: .; v_gene: TRBV7-2; len: 11; abundance: many; j_gene: TRBJ1-1; CDR3aa: CASTKGTEAFF; CDR3nt: TGTGCCAGCACCAAGGGCACTGAAGCTTTCTTT
d_gene: .; v_gene: TRBV29-1; len: 12; abundance: many; j_gene: TRBJ1-2; CDR3aa: CSGGRANYGYTF; CDR3nt: TGCAGCGGGGGCAGGGCTAACTATGGCTACACCTTC